This TCR beta chain is from a study of radiotherapy plus CTLA-4 blockade in lung cancer (dated by TCRdb to the late 2010s). With regard to the full study: Among the enrolled patients, about 20% had an objective response, and roughly 30% reached disease control. Findings and caveats that apply to the study as a whole: The strongest predictors of response were reported to be early dynamic shifts in blood T cell clones along with a rise in serum interferon-beta following radiation. After treatment with radiotherapy and ipilimumab, TCR clones that came from tumors expanded in the peripheral blood.

Regarding this clone: The antigen it recognizes is unknown. It has no much larger one-base neighbor in the sample; base qualities were not kept.

Library preparation was by the immunoSEQ multiplex PCR assay. The source is immuneACCESS, and TCRdb retained only in-frame sequences with V and J called. Part of the clones is not carried over; for the studies checked, unresolved V genes explain less than half of this, and the remainder is unexplained. This sample has 50,000 to 75,000 clones in its table, and about 80% of those were observed once. The ten most abundant clones make up approximately 4.4% of the sample. Focal radiation therapy combined with CTLA-4 blockade (ipilimumab) was tested in patients with chemo-refractory metastatic non-small-cell lung cancer. Sample: peripheral blood, taken from a patient treated with radiotherapy plus ipilimumab. This clonotype was obtained from a human donor with non-small cell lung cancer who had a complete response to radiotherapy plus ipilimumab.

This receptor carries the CDR3 CASTPGLAGGLDIQYF. The DNA is TGTGCCAGTACTCCGGGACTAGCGGGAGGATTAGACATTCAGTACTTC. The rearranged segments are TRBV19 and TRBJ2-4; TRBD2 agrees with 15 junctional bases. The cysteine opens and the phenylalanine closes a CDR3 of 16 amino acids. Of all the DNA, just the CDR3 is kept, 48 bases in frame from base 1. Here V drops 7 bases and J drops 8 bases, and the junction holds 9 bases not matched to any gene. CDR1 is given as LNHDA and CDR2 as SQIVND, both from the germline V gene (reference sequence).